This T cell receptor (beta chain) was identified in a study of blood T cells in healthy people across ages. This clonotype has a single count. Antigen: not known. Sample-barcoded 5' priming and a J-beta primer mix drove a second PCR of about 6 to 12 cycles. No fewer than 3 million CDR3-containing paired-end reads came from each sample. TCRdb reanalysed the 5' RACE reads using MiXCR and keeps one entry per CDR3 protein. The top ten clones hold 51% of a sample with approximately 360,000 distinct CDR3 sequences, 45% to 60% of them seen once. With 2 bases clipped from V and 5 bases from J, the junction kept 8 bases outside the gene matches. The CDR3 covers 16 residues. Germline V gene data show CDR1 as MNHEY and CDR2 as SVGAGI. Each individual donor underwent a draw of 8.5 to 10 milliliters of peripheral blood. General study points: Getting older went along with TCR beta diversity per million T cells dropping roughly linearly.

The sequence was obtained from a man in his 60s in good health. The sequenced material came from blood. J is TRBJ2-5 and V is TRBV6-5; TRBD2 agrees at 10 bases. This CDR3 is CASSYRSSGSSETQYF. The CDR3 DNA reads as TGTGCCAGCAGTTACCGATCTAGCGGGAGTTCTGAGACCCAGTACTTC.